Included here is one T cell receptor (beta chain) sequence, with context. Its target is not known. This entry is derived from a study of cytomegalovirus exposure and HLA in healthy donors. Study context: One earlier analysis, a look at some 180 million T cells, found 117 million unique TCR beta sequences. The study placed about 86% of its approximately 400 genotyped donors in the Caucasian-associated ancestry cluster. Study-level findings and limits: As a later analysis showed, a missense DCLRE1C variant was linked to trimming of TCR beta V- and J-genes. Among TCR sequences, most were rare, though some public TCRs appeared in many donors.

Primers for the PCR totalled 60 Vbeta and 13 Jbeta. Sequencing was performed with immunoSEQ multiplex PCR; in TCRdb, only in-frame clones are kept and a portion is missing. The sample has 55,000 to 65,000 clones, around 82% seen once. The V gene end was trimmed by 1 base and the J gene end by 7 bases; junction bases not matched to a gene: 7. The CDR3 sequence is 15 residues long. Per germline, CDR1 LGHNA and CDR2 YSLEER. The sequence came from a male donor in good health and CMV-seronegative. The specimen was PBMCs. This chain joins TRBV4-3 and TRBJ2-7; TRBD1 matches 10 bases. In DNA, the CDR3 is TGCGCCAGCAGCCAAGGGGCCGGGACAGGGGTTGAGCAGTACTTC. It encodes CASSQGAGTGVEQYF.